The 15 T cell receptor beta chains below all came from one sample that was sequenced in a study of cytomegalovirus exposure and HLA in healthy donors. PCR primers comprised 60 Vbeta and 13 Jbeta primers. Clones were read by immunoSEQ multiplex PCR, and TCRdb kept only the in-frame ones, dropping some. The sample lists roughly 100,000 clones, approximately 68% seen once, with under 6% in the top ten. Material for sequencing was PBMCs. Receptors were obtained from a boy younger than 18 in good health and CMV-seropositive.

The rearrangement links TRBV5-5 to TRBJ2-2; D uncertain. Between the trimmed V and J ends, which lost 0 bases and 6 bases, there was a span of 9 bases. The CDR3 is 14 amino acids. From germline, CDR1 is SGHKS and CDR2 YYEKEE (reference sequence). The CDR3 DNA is TGTGCCAGCAGCTTGGGAGTGTACCCCGGGGAGCTGTTTTTT. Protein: CASSLGVYPGELFF.

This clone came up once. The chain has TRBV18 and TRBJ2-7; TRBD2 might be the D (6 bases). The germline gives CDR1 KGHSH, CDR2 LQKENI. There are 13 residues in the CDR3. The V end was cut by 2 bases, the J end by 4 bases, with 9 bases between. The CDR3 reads CASSPGGRYEQYF. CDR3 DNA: TGTGCCAGCTCACCAGGGGGGAGGTACGAGCAGTACTTC.

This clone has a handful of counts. The CDR3 nucleotides read TGTGCCAGCAGCTTAGTTTCGAGAGTTCAGGGGAGAAACACCATATATTTT. It translates to CASSLVSRVQGRNTIYF. This chain joins TRBV7-6 and TRBJ1-3; D is possibly TRBD1 (6 bases). V dropped 1 base and J dropped 5 bases, with 18 bases sitting between them. Germline V gene sequence: CDR1 SGHVS, CDR2 FNYEAQ. This CDR3 has 17 amino acids.

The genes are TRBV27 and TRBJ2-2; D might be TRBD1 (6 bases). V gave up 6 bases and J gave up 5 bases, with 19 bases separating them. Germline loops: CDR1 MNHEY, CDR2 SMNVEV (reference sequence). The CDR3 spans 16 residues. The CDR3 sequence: CASSPREQGGTGELFF. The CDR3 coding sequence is TGTGCCAGCAGCCCAAGGGAACAGGGCGGTACCGGGGAGCTGTTTTTT.

CDR3 amino acids: CASSPGQGAQTQYF. CDR3 DNA sequence: TGTGCCAGCAGCCCGGGACAGGGGGCACAGACCCAGTACTTC. V usage is TRBV7-2 and J usage is TRBJ2-5; the match to TRBD1 covers 12 bases. The CDR3 runs to 14 residues. Germline V gene data show CDR1 as SGHTA and CDR2 as FQGNSA. V was pared by 5 bases and J by 6 bases, with 4 bases of the junction left unmatched.

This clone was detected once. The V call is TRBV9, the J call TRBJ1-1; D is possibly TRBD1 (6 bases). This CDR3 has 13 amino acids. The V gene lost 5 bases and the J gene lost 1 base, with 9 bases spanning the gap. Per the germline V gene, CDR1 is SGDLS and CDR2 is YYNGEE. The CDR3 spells CASRSGENTEAFF. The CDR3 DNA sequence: TGTGCCAGCAGATCAGGGGAGAACACTGAAGCTTTCTTT.

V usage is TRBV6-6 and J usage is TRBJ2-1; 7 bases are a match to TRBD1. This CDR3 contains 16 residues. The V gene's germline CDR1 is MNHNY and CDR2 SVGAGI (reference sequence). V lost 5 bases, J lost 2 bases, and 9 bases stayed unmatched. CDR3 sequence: CASSPFRGSTYNEQFF. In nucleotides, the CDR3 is TGTGCCAGCAGTCCTTTCAGGGGGTCAACCTACAATGAGCAGTTCTTC.

DNA for the CDR3: TGTGCCAGCTCACCAACGACAGGGCGCTCGGGGGAGCAGTACTTC. It translates to CASSPTTGRSGEQYF. The rearrangement joins TRBV18 to TRBJ2-7; 7 bases are shared with TRBD1. This CDR3 spans 15 amino acids. The V gene end was trimmed by 2 bases and the J gene end by 7 bases; junction bases not matched to a gene: 11. CDR1 KGHSH and CDR2 LQKENI come from the germline V gene.

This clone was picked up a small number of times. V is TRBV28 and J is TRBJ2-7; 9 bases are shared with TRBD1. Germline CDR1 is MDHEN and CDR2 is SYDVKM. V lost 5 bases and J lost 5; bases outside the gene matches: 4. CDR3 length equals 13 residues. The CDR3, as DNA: TGTGCCAGCAGTCATGGGACAGGGAACGAGCAGTACTTC. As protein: CASSHGTGNEQYF. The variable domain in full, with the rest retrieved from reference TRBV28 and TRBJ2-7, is DVKVTQSSRYLVKRTGEKVFLECVQDMDHENMFWYRQDPGLGLRLIYFSYDVKMKEKGDIPEGYSVSREKKERFSLILESASTNQTSMYLCASSHGTGNEQYFGPGTRLTVT.

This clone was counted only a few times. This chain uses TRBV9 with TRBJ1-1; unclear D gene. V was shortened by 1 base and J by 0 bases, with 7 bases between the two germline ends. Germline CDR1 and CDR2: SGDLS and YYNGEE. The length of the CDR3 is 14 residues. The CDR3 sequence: CASSVNNMNTEAFF. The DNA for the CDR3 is TGTGCCAGCAGCGTAAACAACATGAACACTGAAGCTTTCTTT.

In DNA, the CDR3 is TGTGCCAGCACGGGAACAAGGGGGTCCTACGAGCAGTACTTC. Encoded protein: CASTGTRGSYEQYF. The J gene is TRBJ2-7, the V gene TRBV6-5; tentatively, D is TRBD1 (6 bases). Germline V gene sequence: CDR1 MNHEY, CDR2 SVGAGI. The CDR3 totals 14 residues. Trimming took off 7 bases at V and 1 base at J, with 14 bases between the two ends.

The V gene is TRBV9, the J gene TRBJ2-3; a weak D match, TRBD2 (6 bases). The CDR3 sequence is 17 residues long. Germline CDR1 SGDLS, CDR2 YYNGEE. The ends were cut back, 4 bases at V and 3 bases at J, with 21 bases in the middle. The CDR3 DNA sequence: TGTGCCAGCAGCCCCTGGTTAGCGGCGACGGATACAGATACGCAGTATTTT. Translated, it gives CASSPWLAATDTDTQYF.

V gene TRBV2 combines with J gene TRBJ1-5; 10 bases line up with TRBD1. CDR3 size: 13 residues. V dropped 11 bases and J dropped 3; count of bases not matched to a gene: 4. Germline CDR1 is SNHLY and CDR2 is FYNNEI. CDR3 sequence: CAGQGGVNQPQHF. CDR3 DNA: TGTGCCGGACAGGGGGGGGTCAATCAGCCCCAGCATTTT.

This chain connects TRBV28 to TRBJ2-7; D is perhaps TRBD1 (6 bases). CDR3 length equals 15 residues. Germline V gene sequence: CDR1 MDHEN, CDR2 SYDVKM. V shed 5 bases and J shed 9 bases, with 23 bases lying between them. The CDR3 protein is CASSHSYRAQAAQYF. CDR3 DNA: TGTGCCAGCAGTCATTCCTACAGGGCTCAGGCCGCGCAGTACTTC.

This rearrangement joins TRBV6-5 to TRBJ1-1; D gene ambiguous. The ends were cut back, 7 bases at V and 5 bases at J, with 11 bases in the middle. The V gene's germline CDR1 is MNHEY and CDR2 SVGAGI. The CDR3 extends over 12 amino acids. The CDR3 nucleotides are TGTGCCAGCACAGTAGCAGCTACTGAAGCTTTCTTT. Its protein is CASTVAATEAFF.